These 16 T cell receptor beta chains originate from one sample sequenced in a study of blood T cell repertoires in COVID-19. Generated by immunoSEQ multiplex PCR, the TCRdb table keeps only in-frame clones and is missing some. Of more than 95,000 clones detected, approximately 90% appear once; the ten largest clones hold more than 6%. The sample taken for sequencing was peripheral blood. The receptors shown here come from a human donor in a cohort sampled during active COVID-19.

Turning to this clone: The junction and the germline gene differ at one end; a read error may be behind it. The chain is built from TRBV29-1 and TRBJ1-6, with no clear D. This CDR3 contains 14 residues. The V gene's germline CDR1 is SQVTM and CDR2 ANQGSEA. The CDR3 sequence is CSVKENLLNSPLHF. The CDR3 DNA is TGCAGCGTTAAAGAAAATTTATTGAATTCACCCCTCCACTTT.

This sequence joins TRBV10-2 and TRBJ2-3; D unresolved. The CDR3 totals 11 residues. Germline V CDR1 and CDR2: WSHSY, SAAADI. V dropped 3 bases and J dropped 6 bases, with 4 bases sitting between them. CDR3 protein: CASSERDTQYF. The CDR3 bases are TGCGCCAGCAGTGAACGGGATACGCAGTATTTT.

The rearrangement uses TRBV7-2 and TRBJ1-3; D is unclear. V was trimmed by 4 bases and J by 0 bases, leaving 4 bases between them. CDR1 and CDR2 from the germline V gene are SGHTA and FQGNSA. CDR3 length equals 13 residues. In DNA form, the CDR3 reads TGTGCCAGCAGCTCACTCTCTGGAAACACCATATATTTT. Translated, it gives CASSSLSGNTIYF.

The chain uses TRBV5-6 and TRBJ1-5, with 7 positions matching TRBD1. Germline loops: CDR1 SGHDT, CDR2 YYEEEE. The CDR3 is made up of 15 amino acids. V trimming: 3 bases; J trimming: 1 base; junction bases outside the gene matches: 4. The CDR3 region has the DNA TGTGCCAGCAGCTGGGGACAGCTCAGCAATCAGCCCCAGCATTTT. Its protein is CASSWGQLSNQPQHF. Full variable domain (outside the CDR3, taken from reference TRBV5-6 and TRBJ1-5): DAGVTQSPTHLIKTRGQQVTLRCSPKSGHDTVSWYQQALGQGPQFIFQYYEEEERQRGNFPDRFSGHQFPNYSSELNVNALLLGDSALYLCASSWGQLSNQPQHFGDGTRLSIL.

The table lists this clone with a few counts. V usage is TRBV19 and J usage is TRBJ2-5; D perhaps matches TRBD1 (8 bases). The V gene's germline CDR1 is LNHDA and CDR2 SQIVND (reference sequence). This CDR3 contains 16 residues. V lost 3 bases to trimming and J lost 1 base, with 15 bases between them. CDR3 DNA sequence: TGTGCCAGTAGTATCAACAGGGGGGGCCCCCAAGAGACCCAGTACTTC. Translation gives CASSINRGGPQETQYF.

V usage is TRBV11-3 and J usage is TRBJ2-7, with a weak D call TRBD1 (7 bases). Trimming took 5 bases from V and 5 from J, leaving 16 bases between them. CDR1 and CDR2 from the germline V gene are SGHNT and YENEEA. The CDR3 totals 14 residues. CDR3 sequence reads: CASSLAGQLHEQYF. DNA of the CDR3: TGTGCCAGCAGCCTTGCGGGACAGCTACACGAGCAGTACTTC.

The J gene is TRBJ2-5, the V gene TRBV4-2; 9 nucleotides match TRBD2. The CDR3 is 23 residues long. CDR1 and CDR2 from the germline V gene are LGHNA and YNFKEQ. V trimming: 0 bases; J trimming: 3 bases; junction bases outside the gene matches: 26. The CDR3 sequence: CASSQDQSFGRGGQWFAEETQYF. CDR3 in DNA: TGTGCCAGCAGCCAAGATCAGAGCTTCGGGCGGGGGGGGCAGTGGTTCGCGGAAGAGACCCAGTACTTC.

V usage is TRBV7-2 and J usage is TRBJ2-5, with D tentatively TRBD2 (5 bases). V lost 1 base and J 6 bases, leaving 18 bases between the germline ends. Germline V lookup: CDR1 SGHTA, CDR2 FQGNSA. The CDR3 is made up of 16 amino acids. CDR3 coding DNA: TGTGCCAGCAGCTTAGTACGCGGGTCGGCAAGTCAGACCCAGTACTTC. Its protein is CASSLVRGSASQTQYF.

V usage is TRBV23-1 and J usage is TRBJ1-4, with TRBD1 identical over 7 bases. TRBV23-1 is an open reading frame, and its role is uncertain. The J segment lost 0 bases and the V segment lost 4 bases, leaving 11 bases of the junction unmatched. The CDR3 contains 18 residues. The CDR3 loop reads CASSPRRDSPATNEKLFF. The CDR3 nucleotides read TGCGCCAGCAGTCCCCGTCGGGACAGCCCAGCAACTAATGAAAAACTGTTTTTT.

This sequence joins TRBV30 and TRBJ1-5; 9 bases map to TRBD1. Per the germline V gene, CDR1 is GTSNPN and CDR2 is SVGIG (reference sequence). Trimming at V came to 1 base and at J to 4 bases, leaving 5 bases not matched to a gene. The CDR3 covers 15 residues. CDR3 bases: TGTGCCTGGAGTGACAGGGGGCTGTATAATCAGCCCCAGCATTTT. Translation gives CAWSDRGLYNQPQHF.

This clone was recorded only once. J is TRBJ2-1 and V is TRBV12-5; 11 nucleotides agree with TRBD2. Trimming cost V 1 base and J 8 bases; bases outside gene matches: 7. Looked up from germline, CDR1 is LGHNT and CDR2 is FRNRAP. The CDR3 extends over 16 amino acids. In nucleotides, the CDR3 is TGTGCTAGTGGTTTGGCCTCGACTAGCGGGAACCATGAGCAGTTCTTC. Translation: CASGLASTSGNHEQFF. The complete variable domain, with remaining parts taken from reference TRBV12-5 and TRBJ2-1, reads DARVTQTPRHKVTEMGQEVTMRCQPILGHNTVFWYRQTMMQGLELLAYFRNRAPLDDSGMPKDRFSAEMPDATLATLKIQPSEPRDSAVYFCASGLASTSGNHEQFFGPGTRLTVL.

The chain joins TRBV5-1 to TRBJ2-2; perhaps TRBD2 as D (5 bases). CDR1 is SGHRS and CDR2 is YFSETQ in the germline V gene. V was cut by 0 bases and J by 4 bases, with 16 bases left in between. The CDR3 consists of 17 residues. CDR3 DNA sequence: TGCGCCAGCAGCTTGGAGGCGGTACGAGGGATCACCGGGGAGCTGTTTTTT. As protein: CASSLEAVRGITGELFF.

This clone was seen a single time. The chain recombines TRBV19 with TRBJ1-3, with TRBD1 identical over 9 bases. Germline loops: CDR1 LNHDA, CDR2 SQIVND (reference sequence). The CDR3 spans 15 residues. With 5 bases clipped from V and 3 bases from J, the junction kept 5 bases outside the gene matches. CDR3 bases: TGTGCCAGTAGTTCACAGGGGGCTGGTGGAAACACCATATATTTT. Translating it yields CASSSQGAGGNTIYF. The variable domain in full, with the rest retrieved from reference TRBV19 and TRBJ1-3, is DGGITQSPKYLFRKEGQNVTLSCEQNLNHDAMYWYRQDPGQGLRLIYYSQIVNDFQKGDIAEGYSVSREKKESFPLTVTSAQKNPTAFYLCASSSQGAGGNTIYFGEGSWLTVV.

The CDR3 sequence: CAIEARGSTDTQYF. The CDR3 region has the DNA TGTGCCATCGAAGCCAGGGGAAGCACAGATACGCAGTATTTT. V is TRBV6-5 and J is TRBJ2-3; a weak D match, TRBD1 (6 bases). Trimming removed 10 bases at V and 0 bases at J, with 14 bases between. Germline V gene data show CDR1 as MNHEY and CDR2 as SVGAGI. The length of the CDR3 is 14 residues.

The genes are TRBV7-9 and TRBJ2-7, with 7 bases matching TRBD2. Germline V CDR1 and CDR2: SEHNR, FQNEAQ (reference sequence). The trim removed 6 bases at V and 1 base at J, leaving 6 bases unmatched. The CDR3 is 14 residues long. CDR3 loop: CASRRGDWSYEQYF. CDR3 bases: TGTGCCAGCAGACGGGGGGATTGGTCCTACGAGCAGTACTTC. Supplemented by reference TRBV7-9 and TRBJ2-7, the full variable domain reads DTGVSQNPRHKITKRGQNVTFRCDPISEHNRLYWYRQTLGQGPEFLTYFQNEAQLEKSRLLSDRFSAERPKGSFSTLEIQRTEQGDSAMYLCASRRGDWSYEQYFGPGTRLTVT.

The gene calls are TRBV5-1 and TRBJ2-5, with D perhaps TRBD1 (6 bases). CDR1 and CDR2 from the germline V gene are SGHRS and YFSETQ. Trimming pared 0 bases from V and 1 base from J, leaving 13 bases between. This CDR3 is 16 amino acids long. CDR3 loop: CASSLVSGAPQETQYF. The CDR3, as DNA: TGCGCCAGCAGCTTGGTTTCAGGGGCGCCCCAAGAGACCCAGTACTTC.